This T cell receptor beta chain was observed in a study of blood T cell repertoires in COVID-19. Study information: Researchers got acute and convalescent COVID-19 samples from the United States, Italy and Spain. In each case, the material was cDNA or gDNA derived from T cells, B-cell-depleted T cells, or PBMCs.

In the authors' methods: Amplification of reference gene primers provided the estimated nucleated cell counts. TCRdb's table, derived via immunoSEQ multiplex PCR, lists solely in-frame clones and lacks some. V and J calls and clone size are as listed in that table; D and trimming were resolved from the DNA. The sample records 110,000 or so clones, 75% to 90% being singletons. This clone was detected ten times or more. The sequencing input was peripheral blood. This clonotype originated in a woman in her thirties or forties with acute or convalescent COVID-19.

For the CDR3, the DNA is TGTGCCAGCTCACCCCCACCGGGATGGAATGAGCAGTTCTTC. It yields the protein CASSPPPGWNEQFF. V gene TRBV18 combines with J gene TRBJ2-1; D might be TRBD2 (5 bases). From germline, CDR1 is KGHSH and CDR2 LQKENI. The germline V and J ends were trimmed by 3 bases and 7 bases, with 13 bases remaining between them. CDR3 length equals 14 residues.